This T cell receptor beta chain was profiled in a study of cytotoxic CD8 clonotypes in ibrutinib-treated CLL. Study summary: Of the patients, 11 were relapsed/refractory, around 16 treatment-naive and about 17 IGHV unmutated. Productive templates averaged around 250,000 per sample, and productive rearrangements about 89,000.

This clone showed up just once. Its antigen remains unknown. Broader study findings: The study found baseline clonality above age-matched healthy donors, tracking circulating CD8+ T-cell counts.

Clones were sequenced by immunoSEQ multiplex PCR, and TCRdb holds only the in-frame ones, with some missing. The top ten clones hold around 13% of a sample with 35,000 to 55,000 clones, 69% of them seen once. Trimming at V came to 1 base and at J to 0 bases, leaving 2 bases not matched to a gene. The germline V gene has CDR1 MDHEN and CDR2 SYDVKM. The CDR3 totals 17 residues. The clonotype was recovered from a human donor with chronic lymphocytic leukemia. The chain uses TRBV28 and TRBJ1-6, with 8 bases fitting TRBD1. Sequenced here: PBMCs, sampled after 12 months of ibrutinib treatment. CDR3: CASSLFTGGSYNSPLHF. The CDR3 DNA reads TGTGCCAGCAGTTTATTTACAGGGGGCTCCTATAATTCACCCCTCCACTTT.